This T cell receptor beta chain was obtained from a study of blood T cell repertoires in COVID-19. Germline values: CDR1 MGHRA, CDR2 YSYEKL. The CDR3 runs to 16 residues. V dropped 5 bases and J dropped 5; count of bases not matched to a gene: 9. Here immunoSEQ multiplex PCR was the method, and the copy in TCRdb shows in-frame clones only, minus some. Among around 250,000 clones listed, about nine tenths were seen once. The source material was peripheral blood. This chain links TRBV4-1 with TRBJ2-3; 11 bases align to TRBD2. The sequence came from a woman aged 55 to 70 who had recovered from COVID-19. The CDR3 DNA reads as TGCGCCAGCAGCGCATATAGCGGGGGGGCAGGAGATACGCAGTATTTT. Translating it yields CASSAYSGGAGDTQYF.